The 14 T cell receptor beta chains below were found in one sample sequenced in a study of T cell repertoires in cytomegalovirus infection. TCRdb re-derived calls from the reads in MiXCR, one entry per CDR3 protein. Here the sample spans approximately 500,000 distinct CDR3 sequences, 10% to 12% being singletons. Sequenced: PBMCs. The source of these receptors is a human donor in good health (CMV status not recorded). Some clones in this sample may be carry-over from other donors' samples.

This clonotype was detected a few times. The gene calls are TRBV6-8 and TRBJ1-1; D gene uncertain. This CDR3 region has 12 residues. Germline V CDR1 and CDR2: MNHGY, SAAAGT. The V end was cut by 9 bases, the J end by 5 bases, with 13 bases between. CDR3 residues: CASYRGRTEAFF. The CDR3, as DNA: TGTGCCAGTTATCGTGGTAGGACTGAAGCTTTCTTT.

There are a few counts of this clonotype. The chain employs TRBV9 and TRBJ1-6, with D maybe TRBD1 (5 bases). Germline-derived CDR1 and CDR2 are SGDLS and YYNGEE. The germline V and J ends were trimmed by 0 bases and 10 bases, with 8 bases remaining between them. This CDR3 region has 13 residues. The CDR3 region is CASSVGGGSPLHF. The CDR3 bases are TGTGCCAGCAGCGTAGGCGGGGGGTCACCCCTCCACTTT.

This clonotype came up many times. The chain recombines TRBV7-3 with TRBJ2-5, with D perhaps matching TRBD2 (5 bases). The CDR3 is made up of 14 amino acids. Looked up from germline, CDR1 is SGHTA and CDR2 is FQGTGA. The V gene lost 4 bases and the J gene lost 4 bases, with 13 bases spanning the gap. CDR3: CASSSGVAGETQYF. In DNA form, the CDR3 reads TGTGCCAGCAGCTCAGGCGTGGCGGGAGAGACCCAGTACTTC.

Many counts were recorded for this clonotype. This sequence joins TRBV7-9 and TRBJ1-2; TRBD1 aligns across 9 bases. Germline trimming cut 1 base from V and 8 bases from J; bases unmatched to any gene: 5. The germline V gene encodes CDR1 SEHNR and CDR2 FQNEAQ (reference sequence). This CDR3 region has 14 residues. CDR3 DNA: TGTGCCAGCAGCTTAGGGAGGACAGGGGAAGGCTACACCTTC. It translates to CASSLGRTGEGYTF.

This clonotype was detected many times. The rearrangement links TRBV11-3 to TRBJ2-6; possibly TRBD1 or TRBD2 for D (5 bases each). Germline loops: CDR1 SGHNT, CDR2 YENEEA. The CDR3 is 18 amino acids. V lost 6 bases, J lost 0 bases, and 18 bases lay in between. For the CDR3, the DNA is TGTGCCAGCAGTCCGGGGCCGGGACGAGGCTCTGGGGCCAACGTCCTGACTTTC. Its protein is CASSPGPGRGSGANVLTF.

This clonotype was observed many times. The chain carries TRBV6-5 and TRBJ2-5, with D maybe TRBD1 (5 bases). Trimming cost V 4 bases and J 2 bases, with 11 bases left between them. This CDR3 is built from 14 residues. Looked up from germline, CDR1 is MNHEY and CDR2 is SVGAGI. The CDR3 region has the DNA TGTGCCAGCAGTTCGCCAGGGCTACAAGAGACCCAGTACTTC. Protein product: CASSSPGLQETQYF.

This clonotype was observed at least ten times. The chain links TRBV7-9 to TRBJ2-7; 9 nucleotides match TRBD1. The CDR3 runs 15 residues. J was trimmed by 3 bases and V by 5 bases; bases with no gene match: 8. Germline CDR1 and CDR2: SEHNR and FQNEAQ (reference sequence). The CDR3 DNA reads TGTGCCAGCAGCAATAATCCGGGACAGGGCTACGAGCAGTACTTC. Its protein product is CASSNNPGQGYEQYF.

This clonotype occurred a few times. The chain couples TRBV20-1 to TRBJ2-1; 7 nucleotides match TRBD1. Germline V gene lookup returns CDR1 DFQATT and CDR2 SNEGSKA (reference sequence). The CDR3 contains 13 residues. Germline trimming cut 7 bases from V and 3 bases from J; bases unmatched to any gene: 6. This chain's CDR3 is CSVPDRIYNEQFF. CDR3 nucleotide sequence: TGCAGTGTCCCGGACAGGATCTACAATGAGCAGTTCTTC.

The table lists this clonotype with many counts. The rearrangement uses TRBV5-1 and TRBJ2-1, with TRBD2 matching 8 bases. Germline V gene lookup returns CDR1 SGHRS and CDR2 YFSETQ. V lost 4 bases, J lost 9 bases, and 12 bases stayed unmatched. This CDR3 has 15 amino acids. The CDR3: CASSAGLGAGAEQFF. CDR3 coding DNA: TGCGCCAGCAGCGCGGGACTAGGGGCTGGTGCTGAGCAGTTCTTC.

V gene TRBV14 combines with J gene TRBJ2-3; D unclear. CDR1 SGHDN and CDR2 FVKESK come from the germline V gene. The CDR3 consists of 14 residues. Trimming stripped 4 bases from V and 6 bases from J, with 14 bases between. The CDR3, as DNA: TGTGCCAGCAGCCTACTGGGTACGCGCGATACGCAGTATTTT. It yields the protein CASSLLGTRDTQYF.

This clonotype was observed at least ten times. The chain carries TRBV30 and TRBJ2-1, with TRBD2 matching 9 bases. Trimming at V came to 0 bases and at J to 7 bases, leaving 10 bases not matched to a gene. Per the germline V gene, CDR1 is GTSNPN and CDR2 is SVGIG (reference sequence). The CDR3 contains 16 residues. CDR3 sequence reads: CAWSVRSSGIGNEQFF. The DNA for the CDR3 is TGTGCCTGGAGTGTACGGTCTAGCGGGATTGGGAATGAGCAGTTCTTC.

At least ten counts were recorded for this clonotype. V usage is TRBV12-5 and J usage is TRBJ2-2, with a tentative D call TRBD1 (6 bases). CDR3 length: 17 residues. V was clipped by 5 bases and J by 3 bases, with 19 bases between them. The germline CDR1 and CDR2 sequences are LGHNT and FRNRAP. The CDR3: CASGERSTYRDTGELFF. The DNA of the CDR3 is TGTGCTAGTGGTGAGCGCAGCACCTACAGGGACACCGGGGAGCTGTTTTTT.

This clonotype was observed a handful of times. This rearrangement joins TRBV28 to TRBJ2-7; D may correspond to TRBD1 or TRBD2 (5 bases each). The CDR3 length is 18 residues. V was clipped by 6 bases and J by 4 bases, with 28 bases between them. Germline V gene data show CDR1 as MDHEN and CDR2 as SYDVKM. The CDR3: CASRLEGLDARLRYEQYF. The CDR3 DNA reads as TGTGCCAGCAGACTAGAGGGGCTCGATGCTCGTCTCCGATACGAGCAGTACTTC. Full variable domain (missing parts from reference TRBV28 and TRBJ2-7): DVKVTQSSRYLVKRTGEKVFLECVQDMDHENMFWYRQDPGLGLRLIYFSYDVKMKEKGDIPEGYSVSREKKERFSLILESASTNQTSMYLCASRLEGLDARLRYEQYFGPGTRLTVT.

The chain carries TRBV5-4 and TRBJ2-7, with TRBD2 matching over 9 bases. This CDR3 has 13 amino acids. The V gene's germline CDR1 is SGHNT and CDR2 YYREEE (reference sequence). J was trimmed by 0 bases and V by 7 bases; bases with no gene match: 2. The CDR3 DNA sequence: TGTGCCAGCGGTAGCGGGAGCTCCTACGAGCAGTACTTC. It yields the protein CASGSGSSYEQYF.